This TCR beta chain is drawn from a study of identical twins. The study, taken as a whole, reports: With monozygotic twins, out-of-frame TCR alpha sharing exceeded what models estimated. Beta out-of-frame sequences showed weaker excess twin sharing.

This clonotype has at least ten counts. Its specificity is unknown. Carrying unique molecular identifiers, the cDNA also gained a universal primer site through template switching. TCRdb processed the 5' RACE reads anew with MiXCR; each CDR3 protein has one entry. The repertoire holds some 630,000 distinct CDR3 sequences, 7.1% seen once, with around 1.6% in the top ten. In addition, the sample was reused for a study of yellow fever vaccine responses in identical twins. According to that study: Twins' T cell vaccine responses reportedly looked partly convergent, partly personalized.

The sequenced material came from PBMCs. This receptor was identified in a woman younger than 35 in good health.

DNA for the CDR3: TGCGCCAGCAGCTTGGGGGACAGTGGAACTGAAGCTTTCTTT. It translates to CASSLGDSGTEAFF. The chain employs TRBV5-1 and TRBJ1-1; 7 bases align to TRBD1. V lost 0 bases and J lost 5; bases outside the gene matches: 4. The CDR3 has 14 residues. The germline CDR1 and CDR2 sequences are SGHRS and YFSETQ.